This TCR beta chain was profiled in a study of cytomegalovirus exposure and HLA in healthy donors. General study findings and limits: A later analysis appeared to link common viral pathogens to several of the most significant clusters.

Details on this clone: Antigen unknown.

Germline lookup yields CDR1 PRHDT and CDR2 FYEKMQ (reference sequence). J was trimmed by 3 bases and V by 6 bases; bases with no gene match: 10. This CDR3 is 15 amino acids long. With 60 Vbeta and 13 Jbeta primers, the PCR was carried out. Here immunoSEQ multiplex PCR was the method, and the copy in TCRdb shows in-frame clones only, minus some. The profile shows roughly 200,000 clones, approximately 86% of them singletons. The chain carries TRBV13 and TRBJ2-7, with 8 bases lining up with TRBD2. This sequence was found in a woman in her thirties in good health and CMV-seronegative. The source material was PBMCs. The CDR3 DNA sequence: TGTGCCAGCAGTCACAGCGGGGGCTGGGGCTACGAGCAGTACTTC. As protein: CASSHSGGWGYEQYF.